The present TCR beta chain was sequenced within a study of blood T cell repertoires in COVID-19 (TCRdb year 2020). At the level of the whole study: Samples covering the acute and convalescent phases of COVID-19 were provided by collaborators in the United States, Italy and Spain. The prospective study material was composed of cDNA or gDNA derived from T cells, B-cell-depleted T cells, or PBMCs. Deeply sampled blood TCRbeta repertoires from subjects exposed to, actively infected with, or recovered from COVID-19 were included in the dataset. The repertoires were made available in a free public database intended to serve as a resource for research on the immune response to SARS-CoV-2. Samples were obtained from the ongoing ImmuneRACE study (first 160 participants) and from some 1,200 subjects provided by 6 global collaborators. Sample metadata almost always included a de-identified subject ID, COVID-19 status, age in years and sex. HLA class I and class II types, where available, came from metadata supplied by the sample provider rather than from assay-based typing.

The immunoSEQ Assay, a bias-controlled multiplex PCR, was used to amplify TCRbeta CDR3 regions from genomic DNA. Processing in the source paper ran as follows. Nucleated cell counts per sample were estimated from amplification of reference gene primers within the assay. To quantify the absolute abundance of each unique TCRbeta CDR3 rearrangement, sequence reads were collapsed and filtered. For each sample, productive Simpson clonality was calculated as the square root of Simpson's diversity index over productive rearrangements. The clones in this table, taken by TCRdb from immuneACCESS, are in-frame only. Not every clone is retained; where verified, under half of the shortfall comes from an unresolved V gene, and the cause of the rest is unknown. From that table come the V and J calls and clone size; the DNA was used to work out D and trimming. This sample holds about 170,000 clones; roughly 93% were observed only once. The leading ten clones occupy roughly 4.8% of the sample.

Whole blood was collected in K2EDTA tubes by collaborating institutions according to the institutions' own protocols. For TCRbeta analysis, collaborators shipped samples as frozen whole blood, isolated PBMCs, or DNA extracted from either of those sample types. To note about this clone: The antigen this receptor binds is unknown. Base qualities are not provided; no much larger clone lies one nucleotide away.

Trimming removed 3 bases from V and 11 bases from J, leaving 17 bases between the germline ends. Measured from the cysteine to the phenylalanine, the CDR3 is 14 residues long. Only the CDR3 DNA stays, 42 bases, in frame from base 1. CDR1 is given as MNHEY and CDR2 as SMNVEV, both from the germline V gene (reference sequence). Findings and caveats that apply to the study as a whole: How much clinical and demographic metadata was included differed by source and by participant, and the metadata was provided uncurated.

The receptor chain draws on TRBV27 and TRBJ1-5; the D gene cannot be resolved reliably. Sequencing input: peripheral blood. This clonotype originated in a woman in her 50s with acute or convalescent COVID-19. The nucleotide sequence reads as follows: TGTGCCAGCAGTTTTAGGGAGGGATCAGGTACCCAGCATTTT. Its protein product is CASSFREGSGTQHF.